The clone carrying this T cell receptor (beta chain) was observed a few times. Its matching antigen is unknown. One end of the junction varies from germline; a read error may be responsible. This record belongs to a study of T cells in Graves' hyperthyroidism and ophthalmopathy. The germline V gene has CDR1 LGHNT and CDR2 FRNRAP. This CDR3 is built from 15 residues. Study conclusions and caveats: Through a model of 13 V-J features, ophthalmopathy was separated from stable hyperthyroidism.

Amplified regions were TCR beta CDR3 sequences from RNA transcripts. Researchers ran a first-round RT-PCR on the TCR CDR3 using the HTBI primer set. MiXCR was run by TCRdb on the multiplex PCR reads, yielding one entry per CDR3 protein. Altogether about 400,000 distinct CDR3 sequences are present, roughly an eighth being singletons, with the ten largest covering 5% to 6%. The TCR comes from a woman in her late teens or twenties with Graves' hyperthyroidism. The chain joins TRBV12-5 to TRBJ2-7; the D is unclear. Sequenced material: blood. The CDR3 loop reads CAGGSRPRKAYEQYF. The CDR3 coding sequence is TGTGCTGGTGGATCTCGCCCGCGGAAAGCCTACGAGCAGTACTTC.